This entry lists 15 T cell receptor beta chains sequenced from one sample in a study of identifying expanded T cells in peripheral blood. Clones were read by immunoSEQ multiplex PCR, and TCRdb kept only the in-frame ones, dropping some. The table has 55,000 to 60,000 clones, approximately 89% seen once. The specimen was blood. Receptor source: a person aged 18 to 75 in good health.

The chain combines TRBV28 with TRBJ1-5; D uncertain. V lost 2 bases and J 12 bases, leaving 8 bases between the germline ends. The length of the CDR3 is 11 residues. CDR1 and CDR2 from the germline V gene are MDHEN and SYDVKM. CDR3 DNA sequence: TGTGCCAGCAGTTTAACGAGGAGCCAGCATTTT. Amino acids: CASSLTRSQHF.

The chain is built from TRBV7-2 and TRBJ2-3, with 11 bases that match TRBD2. Germline loops: CDR1 SGHTA, CDR2 FQGNSA. V lost 6 bases, J lost 5 bases, and 10 bases stayed unmatched. This CDR3 has 16 amino acids. CDR3 sequence (DNA): TGTGCCAGCAGTCCCCACCTAGCGGGGGGTCGAGATACGCAGTATTTT. This gives the protein CASSPHLAGGRDTQYF. Combining the CDR3 with reference TRBV7-2 and TRBJ2-3 gives the whole variable domain GAGVSQSPSNKVTEKGKDVELRCDPISGHTALYWYRQSLGQGLEFLIYFQGNSAPDKSGLPSDRFSAERTGGSVSTLTIQRTQQEDSAVYLCASSPHLAGGRDTQYFGPGTRLTVL.

This clone was detected a few times. The chain carries TRBV7-9 and TRBJ1-5; D not certain. The CDR3 is 12 residues long. The germline gives CDR1 SEHNR, CDR2 FQNEAQ (reference sequence). Trimming stripped 1 base from V and 6 bases from J, with 4 bases between. The CDR3 protein is CASSLDGQPQHF. Here the CDR3 DNA reads TGTGCCAGCAGCTTAGATGGTCAGCCCCAGCATTTT.

J is TRBJ1-2 and V is TRBV5-6; 7 bases are shared with TRBD1. CDR1 is SGHDT, CDR2 YYEEEE, per germline. CDR3 length: 14 residues. V lost 3 bases, J lost 8 bases, and 10 bases stayed unmatched. CDR3 nucleotide sequence: TGTGCCAGCAGCTCAAGAAACAACAGGGGAGGCTACACCTTC. It translates to CASSSRNNRGGYTF.

This chain joins TRBV10-3 and TRBJ2-7, with TRBD2 identical over 12 bases. The germline V gene encodes CDR1 ENHRY and CDR2 SYGVKD. The CDR3 spans 14 residues. J was trimmed by 4 bases and V by 8 bases; bases with no gene match: 6. The CDR3 is CAIGRGTSGYEQYF. CDR3 nucleotide sequence: TGTGCCATCGGTCGCGGGACTAGCGGGTACGAGCAGTACTTC.

The chain has TRBV11-2 and TRBJ1-4; D is possibly TRBD1 (5 bases). V was pared by 5 bases and J by 11 bases, with 18 bases between. Germline V CDR1 and CDR2: SGHAT, FQNNGV. CDR3 length: 14 residues. The CDR3 sequence is CASSPNTLGGKLFF. The CDR3 DNA reads TGTGCCAGCAGCCCAAACACTCTTGGGGGGAAACTGTTTTTT. Together with reference TRBV11-2 and TRBJ1-4, the CDR3 gives the full variable domain: EAGVAQSPRYKIIEKRQSVAFWCNPISGHATLYWYQQILGQGPKLLIQFQNNGVVDDSQLPKDRFSAERLKGVDSTLKIQPAKLEDSAVYLCASSPNTLGGKLFFGSGTQLSVL.

J is TRBJ2-7 and V is TRBV7-8; 7 positions match TRBD2. The CDR3 length is 14 residues. Germline CDR1 is SGHVS and CDR2 is FQNEAQ. The ends lost 4 bases at V and 6 bases at J; junction bases unmatched: 9. CDR3 nucleotide sequence: TGTGCCAGCAGCTACCCTGGGGGAGGGCGCGAGCAGTACTTC. Its translation is CASSYPGGGREQYF.

This sequence joins TRBV7-2 and TRBJ2-3; weak D call: TRBD2 (6 bases). CDR1 is SGHTA, CDR2 FQGNSA, per germline. This CDR3 is built from 13 residues. The germline V and J ends were trimmed by 1 base and 6 bases, with 8 bases remaining between them. The CDR3 DNA reads TGTGCCAGCAGCTTAGTTGCGGGGGATACGCAGTATTTT. Translating gives CASSLVAGDTQYF.

This chain uses TRBV4-2 with TRBJ1-1; D possibly corresponds to TRBD1 (5 bases). Germline V CDR1 and CDR2: LGHNA, YNFKEQ. V was trimmed by 0 bases and J by 4 bases, leaving 15 bases between them. This CDR3 is 16 amino acids long. The CDR3 DNA follows: TGTGCCAGCAGCCAAGAAATGGGATCCGGGGGCACTGAAGCTTTCTTT. This codes for CASSQEMGSGGTEAFF.

A note on this clone: One junction end disagrees with the germline gene, perhaps due to a read error. The chain links TRBV7-2 to TRBJ2-7; the D gene is possibly TRBD2 (6 bases). Germline-derived CDR1 and CDR2 are SGHTA and FQGNSA. This CDR3 is 12 amino acids long. The CDR3 protein is CASSLDPGGQYF. The CDR3 region has the DNA TGTGCCAGCAGTTTAGATCCCGGGGGGCAGTACTTC.

V and J are TRBV2 and TRBJ2-5, with 14 bases matching TRBD2. V gave up 6 bases and J gave up 4 bases; unmatched junction bases: 4. CDR1 and CDR2 (germline): SNHLY, FYNNEI. The CDR3 spans 15 residues. The CDR3 bases are TGTGCCAGCAGCCTCGGACTAGCGGGAGGAGAGACCCAGTACTTC. Its protein product is CASSLGLAGGETQYF.

The chain joins TRBV7-2 to TRBJ1-5; D not certain. V was cut by 1 base and J by 5 bases, with 6 bases left in between. Germline loops: CDR1 SGHTA, CDR2 FQGNSA. CDR3 size: 13 residues. The CDR3 nucleotides read TGTGCCAGCAGCTTAGGGGGTGATCAGCCCCAGCATTTT. This gives the protein CASSLGGDQPQHF.

The gene calls are TRBV7-2 and TRBJ2-1; the D gene is possibly TRBD1 (6 bases). CDR3 length: 15 amino acids. The V gene's germline CDR1 is SGHTA and CDR2 FQGNSA. Trimming shortened V by 3 bases and J by 9 bases, and 18 bases separated the two germline ends. The CDR3 here is CASSLTRGGVREQFF. The CDR3 DNA sequence: TGTGCCAGCAGCTTGACCAGGGGTGGCGTCCGTGAGCAGTTCTTC.

The V call is TRBV30, the J call TRBJ2-6; possible D gene TRBD2, 5 bases. V dropped 0 bases and J dropped 2 bases, with 11 bases sitting between them. Per the germline V gene, CDR1 is GTSNPN and CDR2 is SVGIG (reference sequence). CDR3 length: 16 residues. As DNA, the CDR3 is TGTGCCTGGAGTGTACTCGGGAAACCTGGGGCCAACGTCCTGACTTTC. Translating it yields CAWSVLGKPGANVLTF.

In its sample, this clone was seen a few times. This chain uses TRBV2 with TRBJ1-6, with D perhaps matching TRBD1 (6 bases). Germline lookup yields CDR1 SNHLY and CDR2 FYNNEI. The CDR3 contains 19 residues. The V end lost 6 bases, the J end lost 0 bases, and 21 bases lay between the germline ends. CDR3 DNA: TGTGCCAGCAGCGTTAGGGACATCAACCCAGCCTCCTATAATTCACCCCTCCACTTT. It specifies CASSVRDINPASYNSPLHF.